Following are 27 T cell receptor beta chains from one sample sequenced in a study of T-cell reconstitution after alpha-beta-depleted transplantation in children (dated by TCRdb to about 2016). Preparation of the library involved PCR. Sequenced using an Illumina HiSeq 2500. Molecular barcoding was employed in the preparation of TCR libraries, with unique molecular identifiers being used to normalize TCRbeta repertoire quantification. Starting from the raw public reads, TCRdb applied fastp trimming at Q25, assembled clones with MiXCR and retained in-frame beta chains. Identical CDR3 protein sequences are pooled into one entry, listed with their most common genes and DNA. The sample table contains some 500,000 distinct CDR3 sequences; only one count was recorded for around 19% of them. Less than 4% of the sample goes to the ten largest clones. The input for sequencing was PBMCs from the stem cell graft donor, taken from the stem cell graft. The receptors were gathered from a human donor who donated a stem cell graft to a child with acute lymphoblastic leukemia.

J is TRBJ2-5 and V is TRBV2; 7 nucleotides agree with TRBD1. V trimming: 3 bases; J trimming: 2 bases; junction bases outside the gene matches: 3. The CDR3 runs 14 residues. Germline V lookup: CDR1 SNHLY, CDR2 FYNNEI. CDR3 residues: CASSETGPQETQYF. CDR3 bases: TGTGCCAGCAGTGAGACAGGGCCGCAAGAGACCCAGTACTTC.

This clonotype was observed a handful of times. This rearrangement joins TRBV3-1 to TRBJ2-3; 7 bases map to TRBD2. The germline V gene has CDR1 LGHDT and CDR2 YNNKEL (reference sequence). This CDR3 region has 17 residues. Losses at the gene ends were 0 bases for V and 5 bases for J; bases not matched to a gene: 11. The CDR3 protein is CASSQDSLREIGDTQYF. The CDR3 region has the DNA TGTGCCAGCAGCCAAGATTCCCTGCGGGAGATTGGAGATACGCAGTATTTT.

This chain links TRBV24-1 with TRBJ2-7; tentatively, D is TRBD1 (5 bases). The V gene's germline CDR1 is KGHDR and CDR2 SFDVKD. CDR3 length: 18 residues. The V and J ends lost 5 bases and 0 bases respectively, with 22 bases between them. The DNA for the CDR3 is TGTGCCACCAGTGTCCCCCCCCCAGGGTGGGAAGGCTCCTACGAGCAGTACTTC. This encodes CATSVPPPGWEGSYEQYF.

The chain joins TRBV5-1 to TRBJ2-1, with 8 bases that match TRBD1. The ends lost 0 bases at V and 3 bases at J; junction bases unmatched: 2. Germline values: CDR1 SGHRS, CDR2 YFSETQ. This CDR3 has 15 residues. Here the CDR3 DNA reads TGCGCCAGCAGCTTGGACGGACAGGGCTACAATGAGCAGTTCTTC. As protein: CASSLDGQGYNEQFF.

The chain is built from TRBV2 and TRBJ2-7; D gene uncertain. Trimming took 2 bases from V and 1 from J, leaving 9 bases between them. The germline CDR1 and CDR2 sequences are SNHLY and FYNNEI. The CDR3 runs to 14 residues. CDR3 sequence reads: CASSEPNKSYEQYF. As DNA, the CDR3 is TGTGCCAGCAGTGAACCAAATAAATCCTACGAGCAGTACTTC.

The chain joins TRBV5-1 to TRBJ2-1, with 13 nucleotides matching TRBD2. V was clipped by 0 bases and J by 3 bases; unmatched bases: 3. The CDR3 is 17 residues long. The germline V gene encodes CDR1 SGHRS and CDR2 YFSETQ. The chain's CDR3 is CASSLVLAGGLYNEQFF. The CDR3, as DNA: TGCGCCAGCAGCTTGGTACTAGCGGGGGGGCTCTACAATGAGCAGTTCTTC.

This clonotype turned up a few times. V gene TRBV5-1 combines with J gene TRBJ2-3; 9 bases match TRBD1. Looked up from germline, CDR1 is SGHRS and CDR2 is YFSETQ. The CDR3 length is 16 residues. With 0 bases clipped from V and 6 bases from J, the junction kept 8 bases outside the gene matches. The CDR3 region has the DNA TGCGCCAGCAGCTTGGCGGCGACAGGGGGGAGTGATACGCAGTATTTT. Translating it yields CASSLAATGGSDTQYF.

This clonotype was detected a few times. The chain links TRBV3-1 to TRBJ2-2; possible D gene TRBD2, 5 bases. CDR3 length: 12 amino acids. Germline V gene lookup returns CDR1 LGHDT and CDR2 YNNKEL (reference sequence). The V end lost 3 bases, the J end lost 6 bases, and 5 bases lay between the germline ends. DNA for the CDR3: TGTGCCAGCAGCCAGAGGGCCGGGGAGCTGTTTTTT. This translates into CASSQRAGELFF. Full variable domain (missing parts from reference TRBV3-1 and TRBJ2-2): DTAVSQTPKYLVTQMGNDKSIKCEQNLGHDTMYWYKQDSKKFLKIMFSYNNKELIINETVPNRFSPKSPDKAHLNLHINSLELGDSAVYFCASSQRAGELFFGEGSRLTVL.

This chain links TRBV27 with TRBJ2-6; weak D call: TRBD1 (7 bases). The length of the CDR3 is 17 residues. The V gene's germline CDR1 is MNHEY and CDR2 SMNVEV (reference sequence). Trimming removed 11 bases from V and 0 bases from J, with 20 bases in between. CDR3 sequence (DNA): TGTGCCGCATCCCGGAGGCAGGGGGGCTCTGGGGCCAACGTCCTGACTTTC. It translates to CAASRRQGGSGANVLTF.

The chain combines TRBV20-1 with TRBJ2-1; TRBD2 agrees at 8 bases. CDR3 length equals 16 residues. Germline lookup yields CDR1 DFQATT and CDR2 SNEGSKA (reference sequence). Trimming at V came to 4 bases and at J to 5 bases, leaving 13 bases not matched to a gene. CDR3 sequence: CSATNGRAGSHNEQFF. DNA for the CDR3: TGCAGTGCTACGAACGGGAGGGCCGGCAGCCACAATGAGCAGTTCTTC.

This clonotype showed up just a few times. V and J are TRBV6-1 and TRBJ2-5, with 7 bases aligning to TRBD1. Per germline, CDR1 MNHNS and CDR2 SASEGT. The CDR3 length is 15 residues. The V segment lost 0 bases and the J segment 4 bases; nucleotides outside the gene matches: 5. The CDR3: CASSEARGGLETQYF. CDR3 nucleotide sequence: TGTGCCAGCAGTGAAGCAAGAGGGGGCTTAGAGACCCAGTACTTC.

This chain's CDR3 is CASSQVSGSNNEQFF. The CDR3 nucleotides are TGCGCCAGCAGCCAAGTTAGTGGGTCCAACAATGAGCAGTTCTTC. The V and J genes are TRBV4-1 and TRBJ2-1; D uncertain. The V gene's germline CDR1 is MGHRA and CDR2 YSYEKL. This CDR3 contains 15 residues. V lost 1 base, J lost 5 bases, and 12 bases lay in between.

Only a few counts were recorded for this clonotype. The genes are TRBV20-1 and TRBJ1-2; 7 nucleotides line up with TRBD1. CDR1 is DFQATT and CDR2 is SNEGSKA in the germline V gene (reference sequence). The CDR3 runs to 14 residues. The ends lost 1 base at V and 8 bases at J; junction bases unmatched: 10. CDR3 amino acids: CSARVTGLGRGYTF. CDR3 coding DNA: TGCAGTGCTAGAGTGACAGGGCTTGGGAGAGGCTACACCTTC.

The chain recombines TRBV29-1 with TRBJ2-5; D gene ambiguous. CDR1 is SQVTM, CDR2 ANQGSEA, per germline. The CDR3 runs 13 residues. V gave up 7 bases and J gave up 5 bases, with 17 bases separating them. The CDR3: CSGSRRVDETQYF. The CDR3 nucleotides read TGCAGCGGATCAAGACGGGTAGATGAGACCCAGTACTTC.

The rearrangement joins TRBV10-3 to TRBJ2-1, with D hard to call. This CDR3 region has 15 residues. CDR1 and CDR2 from the germline V gene are ENHRY and SYGVKD. Deletions cut 3 bases from V and 0 bases from J, with 9 bases between. DNA for the CDR3: TGTGCCATCAGTGACACTCCGAGCTCCTACAATGAGCAGTTCTTC. It specifies CAISDTPSSYNEQFF.

The chain links TRBV7-6 to TRBJ2-2; D remains ambiguous. Per germline, CDR1 SGHVS and CDR2 FNYEAQ. The ends were cut back, 0 bases at V and 1 base at J, with 9 bases in the middle. The CDR3 extends over 16 amino acids. CDR3 sequence: CASSLATDVNTGELFF. The CDR3 coding sequence is TGTGCCAGCAGCTTAGCGACTGATGTGAACACCGGGGAGCTGTTTTTT.

This chain connects TRBV12-3 or TRBV12-4 to TRBJ1-1; no definite D call. V was cut by 2 bases and J by 3 bases, with 10 bases left in between. The length of the CDR3 is 14 residues. The CDR3 region has the DNA TGTGCCAGCAGTTTAAAGGTGTTGGACACTGAAGCTTTCTTT. Its protein product is CASSLKVLDTEAFF.

This clonotype has a handful of counts. The chain uses TRBV20-1 and TRBJ2-7; D is possibly TRBD2 (5 bases). This CDR3 comprises 16 residues. The V and J ends lost 0 bases and 4 bases respectively, with 19 bases between them. Germline V gene lookup returns CDR1 DFQATT and CDR2 SNEGSKA (reference sequence). The CDR3 loop reads CSARDGSHPALYEQYF. Written as DNA, the CDR3 is TGCAGTGCTAGAGATGGGAGCCACCCGGCCTTATACGAGCAGTACTTC.

The chain recombines TRBV27 with TRBJ1-1, with 7 positions matching TRBD1. V lost 6 bases and J lost 13; bases outside the gene matches: 14. Per the germline V gene, CDR1 is MNHEY and CDR2 is SMNVEV (reference sequence). CDR3 length: 13 residues. CDR3 DNA: TGTGCCAGCAGCGACTGGCCGGGGACAGTTGGTTTCTTT. Protein: CASSDWPGTVGFF.

This clonotype appeared a few times. J is TRBJ1-6 and V is TRBV27, with D uncertain. This CDR3 has 12 amino acids. Germline V gene data show CDR1 as MNHEY and CDR2 as SMNVEV (reference sequence). The V and J ends lost 2 bases and 6 bases respectively, with 2 bases between them. The CDR3 nucleotides are TGTGCCAGCAGTTTAATTAATTCACCCCTCCACTTT. The encoded protein is CASSLINSPLHF.

This clonotype was found a few times. DNA of the CDR3: TGTGCCAGCAGCCATCAGCTAACAGGTGGTCAGCCCCAGCATTTT. Translated, it gives CASSHQLTGGQPQHF. The rearrangement joins TRBV7-2 to TRBJ1-5, with D perhaps TRBD1 (5 bases). Germline assignment: CDR1 SGHTA and CDR2 FQGNSA. This CDR3 has 15 residues. V was pared by 5 bases and J by 6 bases, with 17 bases between.

This clonotype was recorded a few times. The chain recombines TRBV20-1 with TRBJ1-2; weak D call: TRBD1 (5 bases). The ends were cut back, 0 bases at V and 7 bases at J, with 12 bases in the middle. CDR1 and CDR2 (germline): DFQATT, SNEGSKA (reference sequence). The CDR3 covers 13 residues. The CDR3 DNA is TGCAGTGCTAGAGATGTGGGGGAAGGTGGCTACACCTTC. Amino acids: CSARDVGEGGYTF.

V gene TRBV20-1 combines with J gene TRBJ2-2, with a weak D call TRBD1 (5 bases). Trimming left V 6 bases short and J 1 base short, with 6 bases between. The CDR3 is made up of 12 amino acids. Germline-derived CDR1 and CDR2 are DFQATT and SNEGSKA (reference sequence). The CDR3 region is CSADRNTGELFF. DNA for the CDR3: TGCAGTGCCGACAGGAACACCGGGGAGCTGTTTTTT.

This clonotype occurred a few times. This chain links TRBV3-1 with TRBJ1-1; D gene uncertain. Trimming cost V 1 base and J 6 bases, with 6 bases left between them. This CDR3 has 12 amino acids. Germline V gene data show CDR1 as LGHDT and CDR2 as YNNKEL (reference sequence). CDR3 protein: CASSQGGPEAFF. The DNA for the CDR3 is TGTGCCAGCAGCCAAGGAGGGCCTGAAGCTTTCTTT.

This clonotype turned up a few times. The chain combines TRBV6-5 with TRBJ2-1; unclear D gene. Germline V lookup: CDR1 MNHEY, CDR2 SVGAGI. This CDR3 region has 18 residues. V shed 4 bases and J shed 4 bases, with 23 bases lying between them. The CDR3 region has the DNA TGTGCCAGCAGTTTTGGGTCAGTTGGAGTTTCAGCTTACAATGAGCAGTTCTTC. Protein sequence: CASSFGSVGVSAYNEQFF.

This clonotype was seen a handful of times. CDR3 region: CASSSSVTPYNEQFF. The DNA of the CDR3 is TGTGCCAGCAGCAGTAGCGTAACACCCTACAATGAGCAGTTCTTC. This sequence joins TRBV5-6 and TRBJ2-1; D may be TRBD2 (5 bases). This CDR3 is built from 15 residues. V lost 4 bases to trimming and J lost 2 bases, with 13 bases between them. CDR1 and CDR2 from the germline V gene are SGHDT and YYEEEE.

The V call is TRBV30, the J call TRBJ2-5, with a possible D match to TRBD1 (6 bases). V lost 2 bases to trimming and J lost 5 bases, with 15 bases between them. CDR3 length equals 14 residues. Germline lookup yields CDR1 GTSNPN and CDR2 SVGIG (reference sequence). CDR3 in amino acids: CAWSTTGTLETQYF. Here the CDR3 DNA reads TGTGCCTGGAGTACAACAGGGACACTGGAGACCCAGTACTTC.